This passage covers 19 T cell receptor beta chains from one sample sequenced in a study of T cell changes during pregnancy in multiple sclerosis. Assay: immunoSEQ multiplex PCR; the TCRdb copy retains only in-frame clones and omits some. This table holds some 46,000 clones, almost 95% found once. Sequences were obtained from peripheral blood. The receptors were sampled from a female donor with multiple sclerosis, enrolled in a pregnancy study.

J is TRBJ2-1 and V is TRBV5-3; either TRBD1 or TRBD2 may fit D (5 bases each). TRBV5-3 is flagged as an ORF with uncertain function. Trimming cost V 5 bases and J 3 bases, with 18 bases left between them. This CDR3 has 16 residues. For the CDR3, the DNA is TGTGCCAGAAGTTATCGCGTAAGGGACCGCTACAATGAGCAGTTCTTC. It encodes CARSYRVRDRYNEQFF.

J is TRBJ1-4 and V is TRBV18; D unclear. Germline V gene data show CDR1 as KGHSH and CDR2 as LQKENI. Trimming took 3 bases from V and 7 from J, leaving 12 bases between them. The CDR3 runs 14 residues. CDR3: CASSPGNGVEKLFF. The CDR3 DNA reads TGTGCCAGCTCACCCGGGAATGGGGTTGAAAAACTGTTTTTT.

The table lists this clone with a count of one. The rearrangement links TRBV25-1 to TRBJ1-2, with 7 bases identical to TRBD1. The CDR3 runs to 16 residues. The V gene's germline CDR1 is MGHDK and CDR2 SYGVNS. The V segment lost 2 bases and the J segment 0 bases; nucleotides outside the gene matches: 6. CDR3: CASSEPGTVSNYGYTF. The CDR3 coding sequence is TGTGCCAGCAGTGAACCCGGGACAGTGTCTAACTATGGCTACACCTTC.

J is TRBJ1-5 and V is TRBV7-2; D remains unclear. Trimming stripped 1 base from V and 7 bases from J, with 8 bases between. This CDR3 comprises 13 residues. Germline assignment: CDR1 SGHTA and CDR2 FQGNSA. CDR3 DNA: TGTGCCAGCAGCTTAGACCCGGACCAGCCCCAGCATTTT. Translating gives CASSLDPDQPQHF.

The chain recombines TRBV29-1 with TRBJ2-1, with D possibly being TRBD2 (5 bases). V was shortened by 4 bases and J by 6 bases, with 10 bases between the two germline ends. There are 12 residues in the CDR3. Germline assignment: CDR1 SQVTM and CDR2 ANQGSEA. In DNA form, the CDR3 reads TGCAGCGTTGGGAGGTCAGGCAATGAGCAGTTCTTC. Amino acid sequence: CSVGRSGNEQFF.

The chain combines TRBV27 with TRBJ2-1, with D possibly called TRBD1 or TRBD2 (5 bases each). V lost 6 bases, J lost 5 bases, and 11 bases lay in between. The CDR3 is 13 residues long. From germline, CDR1 is MNHEY and CDR2 SMNVEV (reference sequence). The DNA of the CDR3 is TGTGCCAGCAGCACCGGGACGGACAATGAGCAGTTCTTC. This codes for CASSTGTDNEQFF.

V gene TRBV7-9 combines with J gene TRBJ1-1; 9 nucleotides agree with TRBD1. The V segment lost 5 bases and the J segment 4 bases; nucleotides outside the gene matches: 5. The CDR3 totals 14 residues. Germline CDR1 reads SEHNR; CDR2 reads FQNEAQ (reference sequence). As DNA, the CDR3 is TGTGCCAGCAGCACAGGGGGCGCGGGCACTGAAGCTTTCTTT. The encoded protein is CASSTGGAGTEAFF.

V usage is TRBV28 and J usage is TRBJ1-3; D possibly corresponds to TRBD1 (6 bases). CDR1 and CDR2 (germline): MDHEN, SYDVKM. This CDR3 is built from 18 residues. V was clipped by 5 bases and J by 0 bases, with 20 bases between them. CDR3 sequence: CASSLRAQQGYSGNTIYF. The CDR3 DNA sequence: TGTGCCAGCAGTCTGAGAGCCCAACAGGGCTACTCTGGAAACACCATATATTTT.

The chain has TRBV6-1 and TRBJ2-3; D ambiguous. The CDR3 length is 13 residues. Trimming shortened V by 7 bases and J by 2 bases, and 10 bases separated the two germline ends. Germline CDR1 and CDR2: MNHNS and SASEGT. CDR3 region: CASMRSLTDTQYF. The CDR3 nucleotides are TGTGCCAGCATGAGGAGCCTCACAGATACGCAGTATTTT.

In DNA form, the CDR3 reads TGTGCCAGCAGCTTAGGGCAGACCGACGAGATGGGTGATACGCAGTATTTT. Protein sequence: CASSLGQTDEMGDTQYF. The chain has TRBV7-8 and TRBJ2-3; D remains ambiguous. The germline V gene encodes CDR1 SGHVS and CDR2 FQNEAQ. There are 17 residues in the CDR3. The germline V and J ends were trimmed by 1 base and 6 bases, with 20 bases remaining between them. Full variable domain (rest looked up from reference TRBV7-8 and TRBJ2-3): GAGVSQSPRYKVAKRGQDVALRCDPISGHVSLFWYQQALGQGPEFLTYFQNEAQLDKSGLPSDRFFAERPEGSVSTLKIQRTQQEDSAVYLCASSLGQTDEMGDTQYFGPGTRLTVL.

The rearrangement links TRBV18 to TRBJ2-1; 10 nucleotides align to TRBD2. The CDR3 has 15 residues. The germline V gene encodes CDR1 KGHSH and CDR2 LQKENI. Trimming removed 5 bases from V and 2 bases from J; junction bases left unmatched: 3. The CDR3: CASSITSGTYNEQFF. CDR3 DNA sequence: TGTGCCAGCTCAATAACTAGCGGGACCTACAATGAGCAGTTCTTC.

The V gene is TRBV6-6, the J gene TRBJ1-3; tentatively, D is TRBD1 (5 bases). Trimming took 7 bases from V and 2 from J, leaving 12 bases between them. The CDR3 has 14 amino acids. Per the germline V gene, CDR1 is MNHNY and CDR2 is SVGAGI (reference sequence). The CDR3 sequence is CASTREGTGNTIYF. The CDR3 nucleotides are TGTGCCAGCACGAGGGAGGGGACTGGAAACACCATATATTTT.

The J gene is TRBJ2-3, the V gene TRBV21-1; the DNA was not compared with TRBD1, the D call given in the table. TRBV21-1 is shown as a pseudogene. This CDR3 is 17 amino acids long. CDR3 sequence: CASSKAPRTGGADTQYF. The CDR3 coding sequence is TGTGCCAGCAGCAAAGCTCCCAGGACAGGGGGGGCAGATACGCAGTATTTT.

This chain joins TRBV5-4 and TRBJ2-3, with D possibly matching TRBD2 (5 bases). Germline CDR1 is SGHNT and CDR2 is YYREEE (reference sequence). The CDR3 contains 16 residues. Trimming took off 1 base at V and 1 base at J, with 13 bases between the two ends. The CDR3 coding sequence is TGTGCCAGCAGCTTGTATCGGGATGGGGGCACAGATACGCAGTATTTT. Translated, it gives CASSLYRDGGTDTQYF.

The chain is built from TRBV6-5 and TRBJ1-1; possible D gene TRBD1, 5 bases. The V end was cut by 2 bases, the J end by 5 bases, with 15 bases between. Germline-derived CDR1 and CDR2 are MNHEY and SVGAGI. This CDR3 comprises 15 residues. DNA for the CDR3: TGTGCCAGCAGTTACGGGACCTCCCCTAAGACTGAAGCTTTCTTT. Encoded protein: CASSYGTSPKTEAFF.

The chain combines TRBV11-2 with TRBJ2-2; the D gene is possibly TRBD2 (5 bases). CDR3 length: 14 residues. Trimming stripped 3 bases from V and 7 bases from J, with 12 bases between. Germline-derived CDR1 and CDR2 are SGHAT and FQNNGV. CDR3 DNA sequence: TGTGCCAGCAGCTTTGAGGGCAGGAACGGGGAGCTGTTTTTT. This encodes CASSFEGRNGELFF.

This sequence joins TRBV7-9 and TRBJ1-2; D is possibly TRBD1 (6 bases). Germline V gives CDR1 SEHNR, CDR2 FQNEAQ (reference sequence). The CDR3 covers 14 residues. V was trimmed by 3 bases and J by 4 bases, leaving 12 bases between them. The DNA of the CDR3 is TGTGCCAGCAGCTTCTCGGGACATTTCTATGGCTACACCTTC. Protein product: CASSFSGHFYGYTF.

This clone was counted a single time. CDR3 amino acids: CASSLVGSGNIQYF. In DNA, the CDR3 is TGTGCCAGCAGCTTGGTGGGTAGCGGAAACATTCAGTACTTC. V gene TRBV5-4 combines with J gene TRBJ2-4; tentative D call: TRBD2 (6 bases). In germline, CDR1 is SGHNT, CDR2 YYREEE (reference sequence). V lost 0 bases, J lost 6 bases, and 10 bases lay in between. The CDR3 length is 14 residues.

The V call is TRBV28, the J call TRBJ2-2; 8 bases align to TRBD1. Germline V gene sequence: CDR1 MDHEN, CDR2 SYDVKM. The junction had 5 bases not matched to a gene; V was cut back by 0 bases and J by 2 bases. This CDR3 region has 17 residues. The CDR3 sequence: CASSLWRGQENTGELFF. The CDR3 DNA follows: TGTGCCAGCAGTTTATGGAGGGGACAGGAAAACACCGGGGAGCTGTTTTTT. Together with reference TRBV28 and TRBJ2-2, the CDR3 gives the full variable domain: DVKVTQSSRYLVKRTGEKVFLECVQDMDHENMFWYRQDPGLGLRLIYFSYDVKMKEKGDIPEGYSVSREKKERFSLILESASTNQTSMYLCASSLWRGQENTGELFFGEGSRLTVL.